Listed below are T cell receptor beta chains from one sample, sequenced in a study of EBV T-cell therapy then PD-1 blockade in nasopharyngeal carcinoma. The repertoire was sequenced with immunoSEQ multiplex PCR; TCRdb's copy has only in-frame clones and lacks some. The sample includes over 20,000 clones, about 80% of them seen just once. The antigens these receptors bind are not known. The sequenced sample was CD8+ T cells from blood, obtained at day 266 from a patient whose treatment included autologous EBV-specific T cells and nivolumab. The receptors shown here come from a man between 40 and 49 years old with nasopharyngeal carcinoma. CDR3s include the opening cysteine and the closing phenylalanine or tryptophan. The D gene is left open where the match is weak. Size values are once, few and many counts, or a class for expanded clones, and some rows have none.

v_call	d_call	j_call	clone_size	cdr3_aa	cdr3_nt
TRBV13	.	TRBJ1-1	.	CASSLQGRNTEAFF	TGTGCCAGCAGCTTGCAGGGTAGGAACACTGAAGCTTTCTTT
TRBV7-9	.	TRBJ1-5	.	CASSSTGPGNQPQHF	TGTGCCAGCAGCAGTACAGGGCCGGGCAATCAGCCCCAGCATTTT
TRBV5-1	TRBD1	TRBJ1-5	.	CASSSTGGVPQHF	TGCGCCAGCAGCTCTACAGGGGGTGTGCCCCAGCATTTT
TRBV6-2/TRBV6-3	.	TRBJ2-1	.	CASSYSSPRNEQFF	TGTGCCAGCAGTTACTCGAGCCCGCGCAATGAGCAGTTCTTC
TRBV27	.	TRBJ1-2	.	CASSPLTGPNNYGYTF	TGTGCCAGCAGTCCACTAACAGGCCCTAATAACTATGGCTACACCTTC
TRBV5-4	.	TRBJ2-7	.	CASSHLTDEQYF	TGTGCCAGCAGCCACCTGACAGACGAGCAGTACTTC
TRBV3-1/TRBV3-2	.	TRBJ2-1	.	CATSLVTYNEQFF	TGTGCCACCAGCCTAGTTACGTACAATGAGCAGTTCTTC
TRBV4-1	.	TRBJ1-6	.	CASSPRVFLNSPLHF	TGCGCCAGCAGCCCCAGGGTTTTTCTTAATTCACCCCTCCACTTT
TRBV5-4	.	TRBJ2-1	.	CASSFGDYNEQFF	TGTGCCAGCAGCTTCGGCGACTACAATGAGCAGTTCTTC
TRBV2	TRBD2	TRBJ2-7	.	CASRGTSLEQYF	TGTGCCAGCAGAGGGACTAGTCTCGAGCAGTACTTC
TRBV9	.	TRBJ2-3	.	CASSASAADTQYF	TGTGCCAGCAGCGCGTCGGCGGCAGATACGCAGTATTTT
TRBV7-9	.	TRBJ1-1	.	CASSETATEAFF	TGTGCCAGCAGTGAAACCGCCACTGAAGCTTTCTTT
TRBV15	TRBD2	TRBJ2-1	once	CATSNLAGVEQFF	TGTGCCACCAGCAACCTAGCGGGGGTTGAGCAGTTCTTC
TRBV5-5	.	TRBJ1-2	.	CASSPDSGGYGYTF	TGTGCCAGCAGCCCCGACTCCGGGGGGTATGGCTACACCTTC
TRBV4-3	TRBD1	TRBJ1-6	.	CASSQEPGTGASPLHF	TGCGCCAGCAGCCAAGAACCAGGGACAGGGGCTTCACCCCTCCACTTT
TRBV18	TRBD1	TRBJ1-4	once	CASSSPKGLDRASGQKKLFF	TGTGCCAGCTCATCCCCTAAGGGGCTGGACAGGGCCTCGGGACAAAAAAAACTGTTTTTT
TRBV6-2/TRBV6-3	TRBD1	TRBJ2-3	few	CASNPRGHETDTQYF	TGTGCCAGCAACCCCAGGGGGCATGAAACAGATACGCAGTATTTT
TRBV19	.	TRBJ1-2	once	CASSHMDRYGYTF	TGTGCCAGTTCCCACATGGACCGCTATGGCTACACCTTC
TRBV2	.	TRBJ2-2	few	CASSDGQVIPGELFF	TGTGCCAGCAGTGACGGGCAGGTTATCCCCGGGGAGCTGTTTTTT
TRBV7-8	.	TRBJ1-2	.	CASSLVSRGYGYTF	TGTGCCAGCAGCTTGGTCAGTAGGGGCTATGGCTACACCTTC
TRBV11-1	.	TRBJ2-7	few	CASSPRDSNYEQYF	TGTGCCAGCAGCCCGCGGGACAGTAACTACGAGCAGTACTTC
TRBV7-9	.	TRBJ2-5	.	CASSGYREGETQYF	TGTGCCAGCAGCGGCTACAGGGAAGGGGAGACCCAGTACTTC
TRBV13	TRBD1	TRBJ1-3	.	CASSLSSTGPGNTIYF	TGTGCCAGCAGCCTCTCGTCGACAGGGCCTGGAAACACCATATATTTT
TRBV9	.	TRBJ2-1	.	CASSIHRVNEQFF	TGTGCCAGCAGCATACACAGGGTAAATGAGCAGTTCTTC
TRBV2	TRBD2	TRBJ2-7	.	CASSDGARGGYYEQYF	TGTGCCAGCAGTGATGGGGCGCGGGGGGGCTACTACGAGCAGTACTTC
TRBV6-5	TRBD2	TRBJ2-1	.	CASRKSGGTYNEQFF	TGTGCCAGCAGAAAAAGCGGGGGAACTTACAATGAGCAGTTCTTC
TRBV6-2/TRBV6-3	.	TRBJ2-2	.	CASSSGDTGELFF	TGTGCCAGCAGCTCAGGGGACACCGGGGAGCTGTTTTTT
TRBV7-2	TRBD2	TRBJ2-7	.	CASSPLAGGFAYEQYF	TGTGCCAGCAGCCCTCTAGCGGGGGGGTTCGCCTACGAGCAGTACTTC
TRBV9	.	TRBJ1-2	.	CASSVGREGYTF	TGTGCCAGCAGCGTAGGCCGGGAGGGCTACACCTTC
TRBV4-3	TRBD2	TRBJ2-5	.	CASSLGRGWGETQYF	TGCGCCAGCAGCCTCGGGAGGGGTTGGGGAGAGACCCAGTACTTC
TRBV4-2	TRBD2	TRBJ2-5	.	CASSQQSGGETQYF	TGTGCCAGCAGCCAACAGTCGGGAGGGGAGACCCAGTACTTC
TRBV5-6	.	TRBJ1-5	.	CASSLVYIKLYSNQPQHF	TGTGCCAGCAGCTTGGTTTATATAAAGTTATATAGCAATCAGCCCCAGCATTTT
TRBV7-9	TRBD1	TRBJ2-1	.	CASRRPGQVFPKQFF	TGTGCCAGCAGGCGGCCGGGACAGGTCTTTCCTAAGCAGTTCTTC
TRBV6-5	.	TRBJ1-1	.	CATRRNTEAFF	TGTGCCACCCGGCGGAACACTGAAGCTTTCTTT
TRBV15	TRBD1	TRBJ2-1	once	CATSGTVGTYNEQFF	TGTGCCACCAGTGGGACAGTGGGGACCTACAATGAGCAGTTCTTC
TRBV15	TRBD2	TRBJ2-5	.	CATSRRKERGLTQYF	TGTGCCACCAGCAGACGTAAGGAGCGGGGGCTGACCCAGTACTTC
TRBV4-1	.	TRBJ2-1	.	CASSQEAGASEQFF	TGCGCCAGCAGCCAAGAGGCAGGGGCTAGTGAGCAGTTCTTC
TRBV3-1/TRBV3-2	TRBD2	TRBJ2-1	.	CASSPSTSGGYEQFF	TGTGCCAGCAGCCCCTCGACTAGCGGGGGGTATGAGCAGTTCTTC
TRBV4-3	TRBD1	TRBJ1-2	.	CASRPGQGTRLHGYTF	TGCGCCAGCAGACCTGGACAGGGGACGCGTCTCCATGGCTACACCTTC
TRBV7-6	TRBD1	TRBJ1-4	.	CASTTGTNEKLFF	TGTGCCAGCACGACAGGGACTAATGAAAAACTGTTTTTT
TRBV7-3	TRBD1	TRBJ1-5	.	CASSLADREQPQHF	TGTGCCAGCAGCTTAGCCGACAGGGAACAGCCCCAGCATTTT
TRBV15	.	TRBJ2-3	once	CATSRGGGGVTDTQYF	TGTGCCACCAGCAGAGGGGGCGGCGGGGTCACAGATACGCAGTATTTT
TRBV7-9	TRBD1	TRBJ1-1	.	CASSLGGGTGAAGAFF	TGTGCCAGCAGCTTAGGAGGGGGCACAGGGGCCGCTGGAGCTTTCTTT